The 10 T cell receptor beta chains below were found in one sample sequenced in a study of blood T cell repertoires in COVID-19. Generated by immunoSEQ multiplex PCR, the TCRdb table keeps only in-frame clones and is missing some. The sample lists about 170,000 clones, about 87% occurring once. Sequences were obtained from peripheral blood. The receptors were sampled from a man aged 55 to 70 with acute or convalescent COVID-19.

J is TRBJ1-1 and V is TRBV6-2 or TRBV6-3, with TRBD1 identical over 9 bases. Germline CDR1 MNHEY, CDR2 SVGEGT. This CDR3 is 16 amino acids long. Trimming removed 6 bases from V and 10 bases from J; junction bases left unmatched: 18. CDR3 coding DNA: TGTGCCAGCAGCCGGGGAGTTGACAGGGGGAGAAGGTCAGCTTTCTTT. Translating it yields CASSRGVDRGRRSAFF.

The V and J genes are TRBV7-3 and TRBJ2-3, with 12 bases matching TRBD2. The CDR3 extends over 15 amino acids. V was pared by 3 bases and J by 6 bases, with 4 bases of the junction left unmatched. Germline CDR1 SGHTA, CDR2 FQGTGA. The CDR3 DNA follows: TGTGCCAGCAGCTTGGAGGGGACTAGCGGGGATACGCAGTATTTT. The encoded protein is CASSLEGTSGDTQYF.

V and J are TRBV24-1 and TRBJ2-2, with D possibly matching TRBD1 (5 bases). Trimming shortened V by 4 bases and J by 4 bases, and 12 bases separated the two germline ends. Germline lookup yields CDR1 KGHDR and CDR2 SFDVKD. This CDR3 comprises 15 residues. The CDR3 DNA sequence: TGTGCCACCAGTGACCCTATCAGGGCCACCGGGGAGCTGTTTTTT. Encoded protein: CATSDPIRATGELFF.

The rearrangement links TRBV7-9 to TRBJ1-2, with 7 nucleotides matching TRBD1. This CDR3 comprises 16 residues. The V gene end was trimmed by 4 bases and the J gene end by 9 bases; junction bases not matched to a gene: 17. The germline gives CDR1 SEHNR, CDR2 FQNEAQ (reference sequence). The CDR3 DNA reads TGTGCCAGCAGCTCCCTGACAGGGCCTGTTCCTATTCGCTACACCTTC. This codes for CASSSLTGPVPIRYTF.

This clone appeared a single time. The V and J genes are TRBV10-3 and TRBJ2-3; D unclear. Germline values: CDR1 ENHRY, CDR2 SYGVKD. The CDR3 runs to 14 residues. V lost 4 bases, J lost 0 bases, and 8 bases lay in between. The CDR3 spells CAISAPTSTDTQYF. The CDR3 DNA reads as TGTGCCATCAGTGCCCCCACTAGCACAGATACGCAGTATTTT.

The chain employs TRBV27 and TRBJ2-1; D call uncertain. The CDR3 loop spans 14 amino acids. Trimming shortened V by 6 bases and J by 0 bases, and 9 bases separated the two germline ends. Germline V gives CDR1 MNHEY, CDR2 SMNVEV (reference sequence). CDR3 residues: CASSDISSYNEQFF. DNA of the CDR3: TGTGCCAGCAGCGATATCAGCTCCTACAATGAGCAGTTCTTC.

V usage is TRBV11-3 and J usage is TRBJ2-7; tentatively, D is TRBD2 (6 bases). V was pared by 5 bases and J by 0 bases, with 11 bases between. The germline gives CDR1 SGHNT, CDR2 YENEEA. This CDR3 contains 14 residues. The chain's CDR3 is CASSRWRDSYEQYF. In DNA form, the CDR3 reads TGTGCCAGCAGCCGGTGGAGGGACTCCTACGAGCAGTACTTC.

The rearrangement links TRBV18 to TRBJ1-1, with 10 bases lining up with TRBD1. Germline CDR1 KGHSH, CDR2 LQKENI. The junction had 5 bases not matched to a gene; V was cut back by 3 bases and J by 4 bases. The CDR3 extends over 15 amino acids. In DNA, the CDR3 is TGTGCCAGCTCACCTATAGGACAGGGGGGCACTGAAGCTTTCTTT. It specifies CASSPIGQGGTEAFF.

The V and J genes are TRBV7-9 and TRBJ2-7; 8 bases fit TRBD2. The V gene end was trimmed by 5 bases and the J gene end by 0 bases; junction bases not matched to a gene: 9. The germline gives CDR1 SEHNR, CDR2 FQNEAQ (reference sequence). The CDR3 is 16 amino acids. This CDR3 reads CASSLKGREDSYEQYF. CDR3 DNA sequence: TGTGCCAGCAGCCTTAAGGGGCGGGAGGACTCCTACGAGCAGTACTTC.

The CDR3 coding sequence is TGTGCCAGCAAGGGACAGGGAAACAATGAGCAGTTCTTC. This encodes CASKGQGNNEQFF. The chain joins TRBV7-2 to TRBJ2-1; 9 bases map to TRBD1. The CDR3 length is 13 residues. Germline trimming cut 7 bases from V and 5 bases from J; bases unmatched to any gene: 3. CDR1 and CDR2 (germline): SGHTA, FQGNSA.